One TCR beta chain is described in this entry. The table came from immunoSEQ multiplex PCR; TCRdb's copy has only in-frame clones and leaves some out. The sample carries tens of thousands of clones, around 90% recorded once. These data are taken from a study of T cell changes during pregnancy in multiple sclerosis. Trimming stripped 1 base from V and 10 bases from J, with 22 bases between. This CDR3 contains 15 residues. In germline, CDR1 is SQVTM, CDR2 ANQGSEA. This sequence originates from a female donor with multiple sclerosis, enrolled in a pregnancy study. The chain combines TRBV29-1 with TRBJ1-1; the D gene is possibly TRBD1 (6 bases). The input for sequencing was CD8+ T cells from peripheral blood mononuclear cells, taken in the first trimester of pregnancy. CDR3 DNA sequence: TGCAGCGTTGAAGGGGGACACCAGCTGGGTGGGGGAGCTTTCTTT. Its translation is CSVEGGHQLGGGAFF.